This note documents a single T cell receptor beta chain sequence. Per the original methods: Amplification of reference gene primers was used by the study to estimate nucleated cell counts. Using immunoSEQ multiplex PCR, the repertoire was profiled, and TCRdb retains in-frame clones only, with some absent. Clone size and the V and J calls come from that table; the DNA yielded D and trimming. The repertoire holds roughly 330,000 clones, with more than 70% as singletons. The CDR3 has 14 residues. Germline assignment: CDR1 SGHTA and CDR2 FQGNSA. Between the trimmed V and J ends, which lost 2 bases and 2 bases, there was a span of 10 bases. Enrolled through a virtual design, the participants were between 18 and 89 years of age and came from roughly 22 US areas. The data stem from a study of blood T cell repertoires in COVID-19. On the study more broadly: COVID-19 samples, acute and convalescent, were from the United States, Italy and Spain.

V and J are TRBV7-2 and TRBJ2-7; D might be TRBD1 (5 bases). This TCR came from a woman aged 30 to 39 who had recovered from COVID-19. Sequences were obtained from PBMCs or T cells enriched from blood (not recorded which). CDR3 loop: CASSLSQGPYEQYF. The CDR3 coding sequence is TGTGCCAGCAGCTTATCTCAGGGCCCCTACGAGCAGTACTTC.